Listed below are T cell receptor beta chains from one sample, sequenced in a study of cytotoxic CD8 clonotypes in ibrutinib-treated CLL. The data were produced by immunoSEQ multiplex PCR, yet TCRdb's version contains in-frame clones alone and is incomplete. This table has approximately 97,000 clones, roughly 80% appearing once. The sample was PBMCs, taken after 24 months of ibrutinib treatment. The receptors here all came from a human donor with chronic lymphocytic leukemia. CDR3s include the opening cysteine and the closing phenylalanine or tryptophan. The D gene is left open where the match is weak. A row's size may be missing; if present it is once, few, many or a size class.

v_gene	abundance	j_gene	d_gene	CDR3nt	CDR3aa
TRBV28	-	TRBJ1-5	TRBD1	TGTGCCAGCAGTCCAGGACAGGGCCTCAATCAGCCCCAGCATTTT	CASSPGQGLNQPQHF
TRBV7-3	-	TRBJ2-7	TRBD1	TGTGCCAGCAGCCAACTACCGGGACAGACCTACGAGCAGTACTTC	CASSQLPGQTYEQYF
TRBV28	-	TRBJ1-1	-	TGTGCCAGCAGTCTCTTCAGGGGCGCTGAAGCTTTCTTT	CASSLFRGAEAFF
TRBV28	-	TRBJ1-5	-	TGTGCCAGCAGTGGCGCCCGGGGCAATCAGCCCCAGCATTTT	CASSGARGNQPQHF
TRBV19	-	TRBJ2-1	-	TGTGCCAGTAGGCTCGGCCAGGGTTCCTACAATGAGCAGTTCTTC	CASRLGQGSYNEQFF
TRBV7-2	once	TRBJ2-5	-	TGTGCCAGCAGCCCCGGACTGCAAGAGACCCAGTACTTC	CASSPGLQETQYF
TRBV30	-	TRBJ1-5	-	TGTGCCTGGGCGACCAAGGGCAATCAGCCCCAGCATTTT	CAWATKGNQPQHF
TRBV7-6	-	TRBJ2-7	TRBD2	TGTGCCAGCAGCTCGAGCAACCTAGCGGGAATCGTCGAGCAGTACTTC	CASSSSNLAGIVEQYF
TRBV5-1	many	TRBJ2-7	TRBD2	TGCGCCAGCAGCGCAACTAGCGGGAGGCAGTACGAGCAGTACTTC	CASSATSGRQYEQYF
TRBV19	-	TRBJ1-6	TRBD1	TGTGCCAGTAGTCCGACACAGGGGTTACGTTCACCCCTCCACTTT	CASSPTQGLRSPLHF
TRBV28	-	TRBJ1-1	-	TGTGCCAGCAGCCCTACATGGGGTAACACTGAAGCTTTCTTT	CASSPTWGNTEAFF
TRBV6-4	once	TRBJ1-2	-	TGTGCCAGCAGTGACAGAGCCCATGGCTACACCTTC	CASSDRAHGYTF
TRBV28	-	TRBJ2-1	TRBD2	TGTGCCAGCAGTTTATTCCGACTAGCGGGAGCCAATGAGCAGTTCTTC	CASSLFRLAGANEQFF
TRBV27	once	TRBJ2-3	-	TGTGCCAGCAGCCCGGGACTGTTCTACACAGATACGCAGTATTTT	CASSPGLFYTDTQYF
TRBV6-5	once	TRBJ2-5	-	TGTGCCAGCAGGGTAACAGGGACGGGGACCCAGTACTTC	CASRVTGTGTQYF
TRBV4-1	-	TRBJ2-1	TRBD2	TGCGCCAGCAGCCGCGCCGGGACTAGCAGTGCCTACAATGAGCAGTTCTTC	CASSRAGTSSAYNEQFF
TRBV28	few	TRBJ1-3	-	TGTGCCAGCATAGGAGGGGGCTCTGGAAACACCATATATTTT	CASIGGGSGNTIYF